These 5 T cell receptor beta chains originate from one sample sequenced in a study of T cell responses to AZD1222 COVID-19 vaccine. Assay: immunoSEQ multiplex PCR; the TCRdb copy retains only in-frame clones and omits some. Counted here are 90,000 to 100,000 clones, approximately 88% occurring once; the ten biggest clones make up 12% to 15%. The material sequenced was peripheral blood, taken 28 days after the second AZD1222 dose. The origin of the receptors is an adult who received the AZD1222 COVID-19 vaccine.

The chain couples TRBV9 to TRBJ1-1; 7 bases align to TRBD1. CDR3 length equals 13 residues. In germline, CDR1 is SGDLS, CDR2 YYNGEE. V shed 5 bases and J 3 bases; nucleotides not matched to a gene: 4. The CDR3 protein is CASSTGADTEAFF. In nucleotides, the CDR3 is TGTGCCAGCAGTACAGGGGCGGACACTGAAGCTTTCTTT.

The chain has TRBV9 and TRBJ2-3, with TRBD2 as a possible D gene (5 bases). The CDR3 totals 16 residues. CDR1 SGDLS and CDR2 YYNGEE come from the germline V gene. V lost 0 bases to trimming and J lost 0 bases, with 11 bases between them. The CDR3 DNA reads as TGTGCCAGCAGCGTAGATACTAGAACTAGCACAGATACGCAGTATTTT. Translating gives CASSVDTRTSTDTQYF.

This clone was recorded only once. The CDR3 DNA sequence: TGTGCCAGCAGCAGCAGGGGACTCACGAACACTGAAGCTTTCTTT. This gives the protein CASSSRGLTNTEAFF. This chain connects TRBV5-4 to TRBJ1-1, with a tentative D call TRBD1 (6 bases). V was trimmed by 4 bases and J by 1 base, leaving 14 bases between them. Germline V gene data show CDR1 as SGHNT and CDR2 as YYREEE (reference sequence). The CDR3 covers 15 residues.

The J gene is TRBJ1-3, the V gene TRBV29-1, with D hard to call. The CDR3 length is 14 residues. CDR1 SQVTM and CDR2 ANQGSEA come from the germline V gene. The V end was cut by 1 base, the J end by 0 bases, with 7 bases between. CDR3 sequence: CSVEAGSSGNTIYF. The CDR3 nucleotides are TGCAGCGTTGAAGCGGGGAGCTCTGGAAACACCATATATTTT.

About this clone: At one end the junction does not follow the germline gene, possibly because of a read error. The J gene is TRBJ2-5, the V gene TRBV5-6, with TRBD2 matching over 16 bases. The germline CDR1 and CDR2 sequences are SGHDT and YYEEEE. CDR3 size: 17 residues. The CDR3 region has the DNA TGTGCCAGCAGTTTGGGACTAGCGGGGGGGCACAAAGAGACCCAGTACTTC. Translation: CASSLGLAGGHKETQYF.